This paragraph reports one T cell receptor (beta chain). PCR was performed using 60 Vbeta and 13 Jbeta primers. Profiling relied on immunoSEQ multiplex PCR, and the TCRdb table lists in-frame clones only, not all of them. The ten top clones account for 8% to 13%, within a sample of around 52,000 clones. These data originate in a study of cytomegalovirus exposure and HLA in healthy donors. The CDR3 runs 15 residues. With V trimmed by 2 bases and J by 3 bases, 3 bases remained unmatched. Germline CDR1 and CDR2: MDHEN and SYDVKM. The clonotype originates from a woman aged 45 to 65 in good health and CMV-seropositive. Material for sequencing was PBMCs. The gene calls are TRBV28 and TRBJ1-4; TRBD1 matches 7 bases. The CDR3 loop is CASSLGDRANEKLFF. The CDR3 coding sequence is TGTGCCAGCAGTTTAGGTGACAGGGCTAATGAAAAACTGTTTTTT.